This T cell receptor beta chain was identified during a study of T cell changes during pregnancy in multiple sclerosis. Only in-frame clones appear in the TCRdb table, and some are missing; sequencing was by immunoSEQ multiplex PCR. This table holds around 46,000 clones, approximately 92% found once. Germline CDR1 and CDR2: PRHDT and FYEKMQ (reference sequence). This CDR3 spans 15 amino acids. V was clipped by 5 bases and J by 5 bases; unmatched bases: 6. The sequencing here drew on CD8+ T cells from peripheral blood mononuclear cells, taken in the second trimester of pregnancy. This clonotype originated in a female donor with multiple sclerosis, enrolled in a pregnancy study. This rearrangement joins TRBV13 to TRBJ1-4; 9 nucleotides align to TRBD1. CDR3 in amino acids: CASSVGQGKNEKLFF. The CDR3 coding sequence is TGTGCCAGCAGCGTCGGACAGGGGAAAAATGAAAAACTGTTTTTT.